This T cell receptor beta chain was captured in a study of OX40 agonist ivuxolimab in advanced cancers. Overall study context: Participants averaged approximately 65 years of age (range about 23 to 80) and were less than 85% male.

Repertoires were generated with immunoSEQ multiplex PCR, while TCRdb's copy carries only in-frame clones and drops some. Of 80,000 to 95,000 clones listed, 87% were seen once; the top ten hold less than 1.5%. Sequencing used CD4+ or CD8+ T cells sorted from blood, obtained in a trial of the OX40 agonist ivuxolimab. The receptor comes from an adult with an advanced solid tumor such as melanoma, head and neck, liver or kidney cancer.

In nucleotides, the CDR3 is TGTGCCAGCAGCCGCGACAGGGGGCGAGGCTACACCTTC. Translation: CASSRDRGRGYTF. The V call is TRBV7-2, the J call TRBJ1-2; 10 bases line up with TRBD1. This CDR3 has 13 amino acids. Trimming took 5 bases from V and 8 from J; bases not matched to a gene: 5. Germline V gives CDR1 SGHTA, CDR2 FQGNSA.